This T cell receptor beta chain was sequenced during a study of CD8+CD57+ T cells in acquired aplastic anemia. CDR3 length: 15 residues. Germline CDR1 and CDR2: DFQATT and SNEGSKA (reference sequence). General study findings and limits: Researchers reported that CD8+ Simpson's diversity was not significantly different in patients versus controls. Overlapping CD8+ CDR3 repertoires of patients and controls contained nearly 30 shared sequences.

The template used for profiling TCR beta VDJ and CDR3 was genomic DNA. TCRdb recomputed calls from the reads with MiXCR, one row per CDR3 protein. The table shows about 190,000 distinct CDR3 sequences, with around half occurring only once. As for this clonotype: No antigen is known for it.

This chain uses TRBV20-1 with TRBJ2-7; 11 bases match TRBD1. The tail of the sequence fits TRBJ2-5 better, so the J call may be wrong. This TCR was recovered from a human donor in good health, serving as a control. Specimen: sorted CD4+, CD8+, or CD8+CD57+ T cells (not recorded which) from PBMCs. As DNA, the CDR3 is TGCAGTGCGGGACAGGGGGTTCAGGTCCAAGAGACCCAGTACTTC. Its protein product is CSAGQGVQVQETQYF.